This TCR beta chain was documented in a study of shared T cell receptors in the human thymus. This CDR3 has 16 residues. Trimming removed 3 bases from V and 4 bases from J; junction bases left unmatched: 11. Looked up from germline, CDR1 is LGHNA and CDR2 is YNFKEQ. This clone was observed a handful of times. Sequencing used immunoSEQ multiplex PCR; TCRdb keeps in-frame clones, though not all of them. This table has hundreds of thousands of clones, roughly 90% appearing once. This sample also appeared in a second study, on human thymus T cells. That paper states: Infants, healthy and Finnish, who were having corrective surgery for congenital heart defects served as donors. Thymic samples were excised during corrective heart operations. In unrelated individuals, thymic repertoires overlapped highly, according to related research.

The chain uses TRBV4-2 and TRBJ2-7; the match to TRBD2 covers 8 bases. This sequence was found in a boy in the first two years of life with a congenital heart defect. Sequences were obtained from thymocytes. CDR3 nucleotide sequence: TGTGCCAGCAGCCATACCGGGACTAGGAAGGGTTACGAGCAGTACTTC. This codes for CASSHTGTRKGYEQYF.